This T cell receptor (beta chain) is drawn from a study of post-analysis software for immune sequencing data. Study summary: The study covered relapsing-remitting, secondary progressive and progressive-relapsing courses of multiple sclerosis. Findings and limits, study-wide: The five TRBV segments detected at higher frequency in patients than in controls included TRBV5-6, TRBV5-1 and TRBV20-1. Those with multiple sclerosis, the patient group, showed significantly lower normalized Chao1 diversity than controls. F measure clustering grouped samples strongly by preparation batch.

Concerning this clonotype itself: The antigen is not known.

Prepared TCR beta cDNA libraries contained unique molecular identifiers. MiXCR, applied by TCRdb to the PCR reads, yields one record per CDR3 protein. The table has about 820,000 distinct CDR3 sequences, approximately 53% seen once. Per germline, CDR1 MNHEY and CDR2 SVGAGI. This CDR3 is 16 amino acids long. V gave up 4 bases and J gave up 2 bases, with 18 bases separating them. The origin of this receptor is a girl between 5 and 17 years old with multiple sclerosis. Sequencing used blood. The chain links TRBV6-5 to TRBJ2-7; D is perhaps TRBD1 or TRBD2 (5 bases each). This CDR3 is CASSFQEFGAPYEQYF. The CDR3 DNA reads as TGTGCCAGCAGTTTCCAGGAGTTCGGGGCACCCTACGAGCAGTACTTC.